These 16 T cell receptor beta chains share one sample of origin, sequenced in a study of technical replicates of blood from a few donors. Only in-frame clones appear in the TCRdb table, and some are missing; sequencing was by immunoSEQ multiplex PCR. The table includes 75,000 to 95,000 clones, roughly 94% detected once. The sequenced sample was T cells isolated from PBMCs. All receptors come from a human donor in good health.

As DNA, the CDR3 is TGTGCCAGCAGCGGACTACAGGGTCCCTACGAGCAGTACTTC. Translated, it gives CASSGLQGPYEQYF. The chain has TRBV9 and TRBJ2-7; a weak D match, TRBD1 (6 bases). The CDR3 sequence is 14 residues long. The V end was cut by 3 bases, the J end by 2 bases, with 12 bases between. CDR1 and CDR2 from the germline V gene are SGDLS and YYNGEE.

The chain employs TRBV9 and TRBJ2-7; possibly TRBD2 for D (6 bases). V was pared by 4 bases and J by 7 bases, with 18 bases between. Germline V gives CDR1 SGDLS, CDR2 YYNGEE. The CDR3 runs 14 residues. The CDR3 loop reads CASSITGGEGEQYF. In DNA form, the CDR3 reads TGTGCCAGCAGCATCACCGGGGGTGAAGGAGAGCAGTACTTC. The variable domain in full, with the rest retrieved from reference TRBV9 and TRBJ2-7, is DSGVTQTPKHLITATGQRVTLRCSPRSGDLSVYWYQQSLDQGLQFLIQYYNGEERAKGNILERFSAQQFPDLHSELNLSSLELGDSALYFCASSITGGEGEQYFGPGTRLTVT.

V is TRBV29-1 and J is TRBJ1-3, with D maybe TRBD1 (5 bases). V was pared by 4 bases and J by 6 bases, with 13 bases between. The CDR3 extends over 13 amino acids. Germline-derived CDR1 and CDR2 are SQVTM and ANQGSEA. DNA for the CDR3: TGCAGCGTTGTGACAGTATTGGAAAACACCATATATTTT. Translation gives CSVVTVLENTIYF.

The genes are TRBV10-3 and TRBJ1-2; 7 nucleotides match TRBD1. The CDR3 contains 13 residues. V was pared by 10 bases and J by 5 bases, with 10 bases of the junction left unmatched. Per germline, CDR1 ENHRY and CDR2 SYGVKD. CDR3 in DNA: TGTGCCACCCAACAGGGGAACGGTTATGGCTACACCTTC. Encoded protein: CATQQGNGYGYTF.

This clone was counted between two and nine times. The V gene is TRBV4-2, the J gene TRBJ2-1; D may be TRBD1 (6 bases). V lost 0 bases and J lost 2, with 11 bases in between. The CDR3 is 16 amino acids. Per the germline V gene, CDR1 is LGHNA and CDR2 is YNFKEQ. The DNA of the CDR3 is TGTGCCAGCAGCCAAGATTCACAGGGCGCCTACAATGAGCAGTTCTTC. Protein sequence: CASSQDSQGAYNEQFF.

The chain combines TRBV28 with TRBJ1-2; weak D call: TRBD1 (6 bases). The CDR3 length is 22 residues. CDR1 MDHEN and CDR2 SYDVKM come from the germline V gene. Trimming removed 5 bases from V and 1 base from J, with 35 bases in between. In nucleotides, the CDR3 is TGTGCCAGCAGTACCCCCCCAGTCCCCCCAGGGGCCAAAGCCAGAGTTAACTATGGCTACACCTTC. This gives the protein CASSTPPVPPGAKARVNYGYTF.

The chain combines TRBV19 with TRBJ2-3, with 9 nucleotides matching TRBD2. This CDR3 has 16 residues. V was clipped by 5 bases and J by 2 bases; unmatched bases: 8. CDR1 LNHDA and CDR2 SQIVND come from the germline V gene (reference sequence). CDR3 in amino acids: CASSAPLAGSTDTQYF. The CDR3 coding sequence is TGTGCCAGTAGTGCGCCTCTAGCGGGGTCCACAGATACGCAGTATTTT. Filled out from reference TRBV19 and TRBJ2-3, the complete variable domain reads DGGITQSPKYLFRKEGQNVTLSCEQNLNHDAMYWYRQDPGQGLRLIYYSQIVNDFQKGDIAEGYSVSREKKESFPLTVTSAQKNPTAFYLCASSAPLAGSTDTQYFGPGTRLTVL.

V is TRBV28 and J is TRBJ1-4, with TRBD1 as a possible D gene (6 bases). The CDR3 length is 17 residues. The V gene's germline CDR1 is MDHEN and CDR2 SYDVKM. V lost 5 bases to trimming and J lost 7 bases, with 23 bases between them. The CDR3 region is CASSPGSAPRGGEKLFF. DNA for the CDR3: TGTGCCAGCAGTCCGGGATCGGCCCCCAGGGGCGGTGAAAAACTGTTTTTT.

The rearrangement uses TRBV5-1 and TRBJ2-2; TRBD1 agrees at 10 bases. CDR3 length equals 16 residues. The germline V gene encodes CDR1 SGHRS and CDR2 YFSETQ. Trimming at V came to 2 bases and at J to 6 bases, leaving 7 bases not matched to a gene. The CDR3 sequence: CASSFRDRGLAGELFF. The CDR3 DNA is TGCGCCAGCAGCTTCCGGGACAGGGGTTTGGCCGGGGAGCTGTTTTTT.

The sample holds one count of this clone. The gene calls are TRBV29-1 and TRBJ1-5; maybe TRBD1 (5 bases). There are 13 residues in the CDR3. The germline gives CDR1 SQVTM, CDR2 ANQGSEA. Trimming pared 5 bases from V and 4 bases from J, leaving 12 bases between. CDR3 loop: CSVLGGRNQPQHF. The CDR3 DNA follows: TGCAGCGTTCTGGGGGGGAGGAATCAGCCCCAGCATTTT. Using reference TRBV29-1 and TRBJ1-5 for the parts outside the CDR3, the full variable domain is SAVISQKPSRDICQRGTSLTIQCQVDSQVTMMFWYRQQPGQSLTLIATANQGSEATYESGFVIDKFPISRPNLTFSTLTVSNMSPEDSSIYLCSVLGGRNQPQHFGDGTRLSIL.

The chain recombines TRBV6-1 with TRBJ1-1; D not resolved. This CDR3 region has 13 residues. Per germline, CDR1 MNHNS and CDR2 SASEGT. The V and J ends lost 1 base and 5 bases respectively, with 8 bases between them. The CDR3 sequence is CASSEGVSTEAFF. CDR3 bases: TGTGCCAGCAGTGAAGGAGTGAGTACTGAAGCTTTCTTT.

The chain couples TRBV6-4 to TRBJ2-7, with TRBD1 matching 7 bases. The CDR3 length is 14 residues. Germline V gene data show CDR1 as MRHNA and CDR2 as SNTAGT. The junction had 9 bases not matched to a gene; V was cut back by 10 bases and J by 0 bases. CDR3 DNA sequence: TGTGCCACCAAACCGACAGGGAGCTCCTACGAGCAGTACTTC. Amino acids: CATKPTGSSYEQYF.

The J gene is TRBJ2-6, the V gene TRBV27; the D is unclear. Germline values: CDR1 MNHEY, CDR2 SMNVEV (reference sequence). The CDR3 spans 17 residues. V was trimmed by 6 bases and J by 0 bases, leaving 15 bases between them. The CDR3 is CASRHEHRYSGANVLTF. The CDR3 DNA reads TGTGCCAGCAGGCACGAACACCGTTACTCTGGGGCCAACGTCCTGACTTTC.

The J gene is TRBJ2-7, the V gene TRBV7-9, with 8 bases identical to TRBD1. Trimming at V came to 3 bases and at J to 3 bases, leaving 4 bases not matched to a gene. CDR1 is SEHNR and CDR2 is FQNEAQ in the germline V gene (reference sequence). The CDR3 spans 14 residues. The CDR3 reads CASSFFDRGYEQYF. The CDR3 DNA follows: TGTGCCAGCAGCTTTTTCGACAGGGGCTACGAGCAGTACTTC.

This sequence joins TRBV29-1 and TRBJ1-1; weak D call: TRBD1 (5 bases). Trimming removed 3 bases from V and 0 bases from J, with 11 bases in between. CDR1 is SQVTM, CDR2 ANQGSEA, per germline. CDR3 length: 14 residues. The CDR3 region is CSVERGGVNTEAFF. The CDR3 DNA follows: TGCAGCGTTGAGAGAGGAGGGGTGAACACTGAAGCTTTCTTT.

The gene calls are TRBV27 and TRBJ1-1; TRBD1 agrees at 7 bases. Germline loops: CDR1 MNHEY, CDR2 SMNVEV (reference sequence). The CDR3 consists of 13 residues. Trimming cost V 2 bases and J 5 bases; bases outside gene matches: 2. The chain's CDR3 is CASSLQGVTEAFF. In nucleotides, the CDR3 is TGTGCCAGCAGTTTACAGGGGGTTACTGAAGCTTTCTTT.